This T cell receptor beta chain was identified during a study of Ad26.COV2.S vaccination and SARS-CoV-2 variants. The CDR3 contains 16 residues. Per germline, CDR1 LGHDT and CDR2 YNNKEL (reference sequence). V was clipped by 4 bases and J by 5 bases, with 18 bases between them. Treatment denoted: approximately 18 received Ad26.COV2.S at low or high dose, single or two shots; about 5 received placebo; per-sample allocation not given. Repertoires come from day 63 after the first vaccine or placebo injection. This table comes from immunoSEQ multiplex PCR, and its TCRdb copy is limited to in-frame clones, with some not included. This table has about 400,000 clones, about 88% appearing once.

The V gene is TRBV3-1 (or the pseudogene TRBV3-2), the J gene TRBJ2-1, with a tentative D call TRBD2 (5 bases). The sequence came from a person between 18 and 65 years old who received the Ad26.COV2.S COVID-19 vaccine or a placebo. The sequenced sample was peripheral blood, obtained in a trial of Ad26.COV2.S vaccine versus placebo. For the CDR3, the DNA is TGTGCCAGCAGCCCCAACCTTCCGGGAAGCCACAATGAGCAGTTCTTC. Translated: CASSPNLPGSHNEQFF.